A single sample gave rise to the 4 T cell receptor beta chains below, sequenced in a study of control samples from healthy donors and cancer patients. Some clones are missing from TCRdb's copy, which holds only in-frame ones; the method was immunoSEQ multiplex PCR. Found here are over 90,000 clones, roughly 94% of them singletons; the top ten hold about 2.5%. The sequenced sample was blood. Receptors originate from a woman aged 18-30 years in good health.

This sequence joins TRBV25-1 and TRBJ1-5; 10 nucleotides line up with TRBD1. Germline CDR1 reads MGHDK; CDR2 reads SYGVNS. Trimming removed 8 bases from V and 6 bases from J; junction bases left unmatched: 10. The CDR3 runs to 15 residues. CDR3 in amino acids: CASSPGTGAAQPQHF. Written as DNA, the CDR3 is TGTGCCAGCTCACCCGGGACAGGGGCCGCTCAGCCCCAGCATTTT.

The table lists this clone with a count of one. The chain employs TRBV7-8 and TRBJ1-2; D remains ambiguous. Germline lookup yields CDR1 SGHVS and CDR2 FQNEAQ. CDR3 length: 13 residues. V lost 1 base to trimming and J lost 6 bases, with 9 bases between them. CDR3 DNA: TGTGCCAGCAGCTTAGATCCGGGCAATGGCTACACCTTC. Translation gives CASSLDPGNGYTF.

V and J are TRBV6-6 and TRBJ1-2; D uncertain. CDR1 and CDR2 (germline): MNHNY, SVGAGI (reference sequence). This CDR3 is built from 13 residues. Deletions cut 7 bases from V and 4 bases from J, with 13 bases between. CDR3 sequence reads: CASTPVGFYGYTF. The CDR3 nucleotides read TGTGCCAGCACCCCCGTGGGATTCTATGGCTACACCTTC.

This clone was observed a single time. The CDR3 nucleotides read TGTGCCAGCAGCTTAGGGGGGAACGGTGGAGACACTGAAGCTTTCTTT. It codes for CASSLGGNGGDTEAFF. The chain recombines TRBV11-1 with TRBJ1-1, with a possible D match to TRBD1 (5 bases). CDR1 SGHAT and CDR2 FQDESV come from the germline V gene (reference sequence). V lost 1 base, J lost 3 bases, and 15 bases lay in between. This CDR3 comprises 16 residues.